This T cell receptor (beta chain) was identified in a study of blood T cell repertoires in COVID-19. CDR1 ENHRY and CDR2 SYGVKD come from the germline V gene. Deletions cut 1 base from V and 4 bases from J, with 14 bases between. The CDR3 totals 16 residues. Per the original data handling: Reference gene primer amplification gave nucleated cell count estimates. Libraries were prepared by immunoSEQ multiplex PCR; TCRdb keeps only in-frame clonotypes and omits some of them. D and trimming come from the DNA, and the V and J calls and clone size come from that table. Seen here are about 200,000 clones, 70% to 90% observed once, and the top ten hold roughly 3.5%.

Specimen: peripheral blood. The chain links TRBV10-3 to TRBJ2-1; D perhaps matches TRBD1 (5 bases). This clonotype was obtained from a man between 60 and 70 years old with acute or convalescent COVID-19. CDR3 DNA: TGTGCCATCAGTGAGTGGGGCGGAGTTTCATACAATGAGCAGTTCTTC. It specifies CAISEWGGVSYNEQFF.